Shown below are 26 T cell receptor beta chains from a single sample sequenced in a study of T cell changes during pregnancy in multiple sclerosis. TCRdb's table, derived via immunoSEQ multiplex PCR, lists solely in-frame clones and lacks some. The data hold tens of thousands of clones, with around 93% observed a single time. Sequencing was performed on peripheral blood, taken after pregnancy. The receptors shown here come from a female donor with multiple sclerosis, enrolled in a pregnancy study.

The V call is TRBV13, the J call TRBJ2-7; D is uncertain. V lost 3 bases, J lost 5 bases, and 14 bases lay in between. The CDR3 runs 14 residues. Germline V gene data show CDR1 as PRHDT and CDR2 as FYEKMQ (reference sequence). The CDR3 protein is CASSFFTEENEQYF. The CDR3 DNA sequence: TGTGCCAGCAGCTTTTTTACCGAGGAGAACGAGCAGTACTTC.

Regarding this clone: Within the sample, other DNA sequences also encode this same CDR3. This chain connects TRBV6-5 to TRBJ2-7, with 7 bases fitting TRBD1. The CDR3 consists of 14 residues. In germline, CDR1 is MNHEY, CDR2 SVGAGI. Trimming removed 7 bases from V and 6 bases from J; junction bases left unmatched: 12. The CDR3 reads CASIGGRGSGEQYF. The CDR3 region has the DNA TGTGCCAGCATTGGTGGCAGGGGGTCTGGCGAGCAGTACTTC.

The chain combines TRBV4-3 with TRBJ1-4; possible D gene TRBD1, 5 bases. Germline CDR1 and CDR2: LGHNA and YSLEER. Deletions cut 0 bases from V and 4 bases from J, with 18 bases between. CDR3 length equals 18 residues. This CDR3 reads CASSQELRSGAFNEKLFF. The CDR3, as DNA: TGCGCCAGCAGCCAAGAACTGAGGAGCGGGGCGTTTAATGAAAAACTGTTTTTT.

This rearrangement joins TRBV27 to TRBJ1-6; D perhaps matches TRBD1 (5 bases). The CDR3 spans 15 residues. Between the trimmed V and J ends, which lost 5 bases and 4 bases, there was a span of 12 bases. Per germline, CDR1 MNHEY and CDR2 SMNVEV (reference sequence). CDR3 residues: CASSRTTEYNSPLHF. Here the CDR3 DNA reads TGTGCCAGCAGTCGGACAACCGAGTATAATTCACCCCTCCACTTT.

The rearrangement uses TRBV21-1 and TRBJ2-1; the table assigns TRBD2, which was not confirmed against the DNA. TRBV21-1 is a listed pseudogene. The CDR3 spans 17 residues. The CDR3 region has the DNA TGTGCCAGCAGCATGGTTAAAATAGCGCCGACCTACAATGAGCAGTTCTTC. Translation: CASSMVKIAPTYNEQFF.

J is TRBJ2-1 and V is TRBV7-9; TRBD2 aligns across 8 bases. Germline lookup yields CDR1 SEHNR and CDR2 FQNEAQ (reference sequence). The CDR3 has 14 residues. Unmatched junction bases numbered 3, after V lost 3 bases and J lost 5 bases. The CDR3 DNA sequence: TGTGCCAGCAGCTTCGGGACTAGTAACAATGAGCAGTTCTTC. Amino acids: CASSFGTSNNEQFF.

V and J are TRBV7-6 and TRBJ2-7, with a tentative D call TRBD2 (6 bases). The CDR3 is 15 amino acids. Germline-derived CDR1 and CDR2 are SGHVS and FNYEAQ. Trimming cost V 5 bases and J 0 bases, with 14 bases left between them. CDR3 DNA sequence: TGTGCCAGCAGCCCCGGGACTGGAAGCTCCTACGAGCAGTACTTC. Its translation: CASSPGTGSSYEQYF.

The genes are TRBV7-2 and TRBJ2-7; 8 positions agree with TRBD2. The V gene's germline CDR1 is SGHTA and CDR2 FQGNSA. With V trimmed by 2 bases and J by 6 bases, 12 bases remained unmatched. CDR3 length: 16 amino acids. DNA of the CDR3: TGTGCCAGCAGCTTATATGGCACGGCGGGAGGTGGCGAGCAGTACTTC. It specifies CASSLYGTAGGGEQYF.

The chain combines TRBV5-3 with TRBJ1-5; possibly TRBD1 for D (5 bases). TRBV5-3 is recorded as an ORF, its role being uncertain. This CDR3 has 14 residues. The V end was cut by 0 bases, the J end by 7 bases, with 11 bases between. The DNA for the CDR3 is TGTGCCAGAAGCTTGGAAGGACGGGGGCAGCCCCAGCATTTT. Its protein is CARSLEGRGQPQHF.

The chain couples TRBV2 to TRBJ1-3; D might be TRBD1 (5 bases). The CDR3 is 17 residues long. Germline V gene data show CDR1 as SNHLY and CDR2 as FYNNEI. The germline V and J ends were trimmed by 6 bases and 0 bases, with 18 bases remaining between them. This CDR3 is CASSLKGLLSSGNTIYF. The DNA of the CDR3 is TGTGCCAGCAGCCTAAAGGGGCTCTTGAGCTCTGGAAACACCATATATTTT. Complete variable domain (other parts from reference TRBV2 and TRBJ1-3): EPEVTQTPSHQVTQMGQEVILRCVPISNHLYFYWYRQILGQKVEFLVSFYNNEISEKSEIFDDQFSVERPDGSNFTLKIRSTKLEDSAMYFCASSLKGLLSSGNTIYFGEGSWLTVV.

This clone was found once. The rearrangement uses TRBV6-4 and TRBJ1-5, with 7 bases identical to TRBD1. Germline CDR1 is MRHNA and CDR2 is SNTAGT. After removal of 2 bases from V and 6 bases from J, the junction contained 10 bases not matched to a gene. CDR3 size: 16 residues. The CDR3 spells CASSDPRLDRVQPQHF. DNA for the CDR3: TGTGCCAGCAGTGACCCCCGACTCGACAGGGTTCAGCCCCAGCATTTT.

The J gene is TRBJ2-1, the V gene TRBV7-3; D uncertain. The CDR3 spans 14 residues. Per the germline V gene, CDR1 is SGHTA and CDR2 is FQGTGA. The V end was cut by 1 base, the J end by 8 bases, with 12 bases between. The CDR3 spells CASSLRPLVDEQFF. The CDR3 DNA follows: TGTGCCAGCAGCTTAAGGCCCCTCGTCGATGAGCAGTTCTTC.

This chain joins TRBV4-3 and TRBJ2-1; 10 bases agree with TRBD2. Germline-derived CDR1 and CDR2 are LGHNA and YSLEER. V lost 7 bases to trimming and J lost 6 bases; unmatched junction nucleotides: 3. This CDR3 comprises 13 residues. This chain's CDR3 is CASKIAGGNEQFF. Written as DNA, the CDR3 is TGCGCCAGCAAAATAGCGGGAGGCAATGAGCAGTTCTTC.

The chain couples TRBV27 to TRBJ2-5; D uncertain. Deletions cut 2 bases from V and 4 bases from J, with 14 bases between. The CDR3 is 15 residues long. Germline V gene data show CDR1 as MNHEY and CDR2 as SMNVEV (reference sequence). CDR3 sequence: CASSLIAGWRETQYF. As DNA, the CDR3 is TGTGCCAGCAGTTTAATCGCCGGATGGAGAGAGACCCAGTACTTC.

The chain couples TRBV5-5 to TRBJ2-6; 7 bases agree with TRBD1. Germline values: CDR1 SGHKS, CDR2 YYEKEE (reference sequence). There are 15 residues in the CDR3. V gave up 4 bases and J gave up 2 bases; unmatched junction bases: 3. Written as DNA, the CDR3 is TGTGCCAGCAGCGTGCAGGGGGCTGGGGCCAACGTCCTGACTTTC. This translates into CASSVQGAGANVLTF.

The chain couples TRBV7-2 to TRBJ2-1; TRBD2 matches at 12 bases. Germline CDR1 reads SGHTA; CDR2 reads FQGNSA. Trimming took 5 bases from V and 4 from J; bases not matched to a gene: 15. This CDR3 is built from 19 residues. Written as DNA, the CDR3 is TGTGCCAGCAGCCCTGAATCCCCGACTAGCGGGAGAGGTTACAATGAGCAGTTCTTC. This codes for CASSPESPTSGRGYNEQFF.

Here the CDR3 DNA reads TGTGCCACCGGGACAGGCAATCAGCCCCAGCATTTT. Protein product: CATGTGNQPQHF. V usage is TRBV28 and J usage is TRBJ1-5; 7 positions agree with TRBD1. The germline V gene encodes CDR1 MDHEN and CDR2 SYDVKM. CDR3 length: 12 amino acids. The trim removed 10 bases at V and 2 bases at J, leaving 2 bases unmatched. The variable domain in full, completed from reference TRBV28 and TRBJ1-5, reads DVKVTQSSRYLVKRTGEKVFLECVQDMDHENMFWYRQDPGLGLRLIYFSYDVKMKEKGDIPEGYSVSREKKERFSLILESASTNQTSMYLCATGTGNQPQHFGDGTRLSIL.

The rearrangement uses TRBV7-2 and TRBJ2-4; 12 positions match TRBD2. V was clipped by 6 bases and J by 2 bases; unmatched bases: 8. Germline V gives CDR1 SGHTA, CDR2 FQGNSA. CDR3 size: 17 residues. CDR3 bases: TGTGCCAGCAGTAAACTAGCGGGAGGCCCATCCAAAAACATTCAGTACTTC. This codes for CASSKLAGGPSKNIQYF.

On this clone: An end of the junction does not agree with germline; a read error may underlie this. The chain joins TRBV7-7 to TRBJ2-1, with D possibly TRBD2 on 6 matching bases. Germline lookup yields CDR1 SSHAT and CDR2 FNYEAQ (reference sequence). This CDR3 has 13 residues. CDR3 coding DNA: TGTGCTAGCAGCTCGACTAGTTACAGTGAGCAGTTCTTC. It is translated as CASSSTSYSEQFF. The variable domain in full, completed from reference TRBV7-7 and TRBJ2-1, reads GAGVSQSPRYKVTKRGQDVTLRCDPISSHATLYWYQQALGQGPEFLTYFNYEAQPDKSGLPSDRFSAERPEGSISTLTIQRTEQRDSAMYRCASSSTSYSEQFFGPGTRLTVL.

J is TRBJ2-5 and V is TRBV7-3; D gene uncertain. Trimming took 1 base from V and 5 from J, leaving 11 bases between them. Germline values: CDR1 SGHTA, CDR2 FQGTGA. The CDR3 has 14 residues. The CDR3 sequence: CASSLNSPGETQYF. The CDR3 bases are TGTGCCAGCAGCTTAAACAGCCCTGGGGAGACCCAGTACTTC.

The chain joins TRBV19 to TRBJ2-1; 10 bases match TRBD2. The CDR3 runs to 14 residues. V gave up 5 bases and J gave up 5 bases; unmatched junction bases: 3. Germline CDR1 and CDR2: LNHDA and SQIVND (reference sequence). The CDR3 region is CASSPSGGNNEQFF. As DNA, the CDR3 is TGTGCCAGTAGTCCTAGCGGGGGTAACAATGAGCAGTTCTTC. The whole variable domain, remainder taken from reference TRBV19 and TRBJ2-1, is DGGITQSPKYLFRKEGQNVTLSCEQNLNHDAMYWYRQDPGQGLRLIYYSQIVNDFQKGDIAEGYSVSREKKESFPLTVTSAQKNPTAFYLCASSPSGGNNEQFFGPGTRLTVL.

This clone occurred once. At one end the junction does not follow the germline gene, possibly because of a read error. The chain uses TRBV7-2 and TRBJ1-1; D not certain. Germline CDR1 and CDR2: SGHTA and FQGNSA. The CDR3 consists of 14 residues. CDR3 DNA: TGTGCCAGCAGGGATCAGGTTGTGAAAACTGAAGCTTTCTTT. Translation gives CASRDQVVKTEAFF.

This clone was seen once. The rearrangement uses TRBV27 and TRBJ2-1; 7 positions match TRBD1. Germline trimming cut 4 bases from V and 0 bases from J; bases unmatched to any gene: 6. CDR1 MNHEY and CDR2 SMNVEV come from the germline V gene (reference sequence). There are 16 residues in the CDR3. CDR3 sequence: CASSSPGQFSYNEQFF. CDR3 bases: TGTGCCAGCAGTTCCCCGGGACAGTTCTCCTACAATGAGCAGTTCTTC.

This chain connects TRBV4-3 to TRBJ2-1; TRBD2 agrees at 8 bases. CDR3 length: 15 residues. Per the germline V gene, CDR1 is LGHNA and CDR2 is YSLEER. Unmatched junction bases numbered 5, after V lost 1 base and J lost 6 bases. CDR3 in amino acids: CASSQGAGAGNEQFF. The CDR3 coding sequence is TGCGCCAGCAGCCAAGGAGCGGGAGCGGGCAATGAGCAGTTCTTC.

This clone has only one observation. The V call is TRBV6-5, the J call TRBJ2-1, with TRBD2 matching over 9 bases. The CDR3 runs 13 residues. V dropped 5 bases and J dropped 9; count of bases not matched to a gene: 5. The V gene's germline CDR1 is MNHEY and CDR2 SVGAGI. The CDR3 spells CASSPGLATEQFF. CDR3 nucleotides: TGTGCCAGCAGTCCGGGACTAGCCACTGAGCAGTTCTTC.

The rearrangement uses TRBV29-1 and TRBJ1-2; unclear D gene. Between the trimmed V and J ends, which lost 3 bases and 8 bases, there was a span of 13 bases. CDR1 SQVTM and CDR2 ANQGSEA come from the germline V gene. The CDR3 has 12 residues. This CDR3 reads CSVDHPGVGYTF. The CDR3 bases are TGCAGCGTTGACCACCCCGGGGTCGGCTACACCTTC.